A selection of T cell receptor beta chains follows, all from one sample in a study of control samples from healthy donors and cancer patients. The method was immunoSEQ multiplex PCR; TCRdb's version includes in-frame clones alone and lacks a portion of them. The data show approximately 190,000 clones, about nine tenths seen once. Sequencing input: blood. Receptors originate from a man aged 25 to 40 in good health. Each CDR3 is given with its conserved first and last residue. A D gene is named only where the DNA matches it firmly. Size is stated for part of the rows, as once, few or many counts, or as a class when the clone is expanded.

>.|TRBV27|13|.|TRBJ2-1
TGTGCCAGCAGTTTTCGGACTTACAATGAGCAGTTCTTC
CASSFRTYNEQFF
>once|TRBV7-9|15|.|TRBJ2-3
TGTGCCAGCAGCCTGAGCGGCGTCGTCACAGATACGCAGTATTTT
CASSLSGVVTDTQYF
>.|TRBV6-1|14|.|TRBJ1-5
TGTGCCAGCAGTGCCCAGTATAGCAATCAGCCCCAGCATTTT
CASSAQYSNQPQHF
>.|TRBV14|14|TRBD1|TRBJ1-2
TGTGCCAGCAGCGATGTAGGACAGGGTGATGGCTACACCTTC
CASSDVGQGDGYTF
>once|TRBV9|13|.|TRBJ2-2
TGTGCCAGCAGCGGGGGGGTCACCGGGGAGCTGTTTTTT
CASSGGVTGELFF
>.|TRBV30|12|.|TRBJ1-4
TGTGCCTCGAAAGGGTGGGAGGAAAAACTGTTTTTT
CASKGWEEKLFF
>.|TRBV9|16|.|TRBJ1-3
TGTGCCAGCAGCGTAGCTACGTCGGGTGCTGGAAACACCATATATTTT
CASSVATSGAGNTIYF
>few|TRBV6-2/TRBV6-3|15|.|TRBJ1-2
TGTGCCAGCAGTTACTCCCGGACGGCTATCTATGGCTACACCTTC
CASSYSRTAIYGYTF
>.|TRBV24-1|17|TRBD1|TRBJ2-1
TGTGCCACCAGTGACACGAACAGGGGGCGAATGTACCATGAGCAGTTCTTC
CATSDTNRGRMYHEQFF
>.|TRBV24-1|13|.|TRBJ1-2
TGTGCCACCAGTGACAGGGTTGGCTATGGCTACACCTTC
CATSDRVGYGYTF
>once|TRBV15|16|TRBD1|TRBJ2-2
TGTGCCACCAGCCGAAAGGGGGCCCGGGATACCGGGGAGCTGTTTTTT
CATSRKGARDTGELFF
>.|TRBV3-1/TRBV3-2|13|.|TRBJ2-4
TGTGCCAGCAGCCAAGGGGGGGAAAACATTCAGTACTTC
CASSQGGENIQYF
>.|TRBV10-2|15|.|TRBJ1-2
TGCGCCAGCCGCGACCCCTCAAGAACCAGGGATGGCTACACCTTC
CASRDPSRTRDGYTF
>.|TRBV19|15|.|TRBJ1-3
TGTGCCAGTAGTTTGAGGGGAGTGGCTGGAAACACCATATATTTT
CASSLRGVAGNTIYF
>.|TRBV10-2|13|.|TRBJ1-3
TGCGCCAGCAGTGAGTCTCTGAGAAACACCATATATTTT
CASSESLRNTIYF
>.|TRBV15|14|TRBD1|TRBJ2-1
TGTGCCACCAGCACATCGGACAGGGTCAATGAGCAGTTCTTC
CATSTSDRVNEQFF
>.|TRBV11-2|14|.|TRBJ2-7
TGTGCCAGCAGCTTACGGCTAGCGCTCAACGAGCAGTACTTC
CASSLRLALNEQYF
>.|TRBV6-5|15|TRBD1|TRBJ2-7
TGTGCCAGCAGGGGGTGGGGACAGAAAACCTACGAGCAGTACTTC
CASRGWGQKTYEQYF
>.|TRBV30|14|.|TRBJ2-7
TGTGCCTGGAGTCGTGGGGGGGGGCAATACGAGCAGTACTTC
CAWSRGGGQYEQYF
>.|TRBV3-1/TRBV3-2|15|TRBD1|TRBJ2-7
TGTGCCAGCAGCCAAATCAGGGGGCTGATCTACGAGCAGTACTTC
CASSQIRGLIYEQYF
>.|TRBV24-1|14|.|TRBJ1-1
TGTGCCACCAGTGACCCCGACAGGCCCACTGAAGCTTTCTTT
CATSDPDRPTEAFF
>.|TRBV9|13|.|TRBJ1-4
TGTGCCAGCAGCGGTGGAGGCGGTGAAAAACTGTTTTTT
CASSGGGGEKLFF
>.|TRBV9|13|.|TRBJ1-1
TGTGCCAGCACCGCACAGATGAACACTGAAGCTTTCTTT
CASTAQMNTEAFF
>few|TRBV5-1|19|TRBD2|TRBJ2-7
TGCGCCAGCAGCTTGCTTAGTACTCGGAAACTAGCGGGGCTAAACGAGCAGTACTTC
CASSLLSTRKLAGLNEQYF
>.|TRBV19|14|.|TRBJ1-2
TGTGCCAGTAGTATCCCCGACAGGCGCTATGGCTACACCTTC
CASSIPDRRYGYTF
>.|TRBV4-1|15|.|TRBJ1-5
TGCGCCAGCAGCCAAGAAGAAGGGAGGGATCAGCCCCAGCATTTT
CASSQEEGRDQPQHF
>.|TRBV7-9|17|TRBD1|TRBJ2-3
TGTGCCAGCAGCTTAGGGGGACAGGGGGCGCGGACAGATACGCAGTATTTT
CASSLGGQGARTDTQYF
>.|TRBV30|19|TRBD2|TRBJ2-7
TGTGCCTGGAGTCTACGAGGACTAGCGGGGGAAAACATCGGGTACGAGCAGTACTTC
CAWSLRGLAGENIGYEQYF
>.|TRBV6-5|15|.|TRBJ2-1
TGTGCCAGCAGGAGGGAGTTTAGCTCCTACAATGAGCAGTTCTTC
CASRREFSSYNEQFF
>.|TRBV11-3|13|.|TRBJ1-5
TGTGCCAGCAGCCCTCATTATTTGGAGCCCCAGCATTTT
CASSPHYLEPQHF
>.|TRBV12-3/TRBV12-4|12|.|TRBJ2-7
TGTGCCAGCAAAGTCTGGGGGAGCGAGCAGTACTTC
CASKVWGSEQYF
>.|TRBV6-2/TRBV6-3|17|.|TRBJ2-3
TGTGCCAGCAGTTCGGGCCTTTTTAGAGTGGGCACAGATACGCAGTATTTT
CASSSGLFRVGTDTQYF
>.|TRBV30|18|TRBD1|TRBJ1-1
TGTGCCTGGAGTGGGACAGGGCTAGACGTAGGCATGAACACTGAAGCTTTCTTT
CAWSGTGLDVGMNTEAFF
>.|TRBV10-3|14|TRBD1|TRBJ2-7
TGTGCCAGCATGCCCCAGGGACAGGGCTACGAGCAGTACTTC
CASMPQGQGYEQYF
>.|TRBV9|14|.|TRBJ2-7
TGTGCCAGCAGCAGGCAGGGGGGGACATACGAGCAGTACTTC
CASSRQGGTYEQYF
>.|TRBV6-5|13|TRBD1|TRBJ1-6
TGTGCCAGCAACAGGGGGGAGAATTCACCCCTCCACTTT
CASNRGENSPLHF
>once|TRBV25-1|16|TRBD1|TRBJ1-2
TGTGCCAGCAGTGAATTTTTGGACAGGGGTGACTATGGCTACACCTTC
CASSEFLDRGDYGYTF
>.|TRBV29-1|13|TRBD2|TRBJ2-7
TGCAGCGTTGAACTAGCGGAGTCCTACGAGCAGTACTTC
CSVELAESYEQYF
>.|TRBV5-6|14|TRBD1|TRBJ1-3
TGTGCCAGCAGCCCGACAGGGTCGGGAAACACCATATATTTT
CASSPTGSGNTIYF
>.|TRBV30|15|TRBD1|TRBJ1-4
TGTGCCTGGAGTGTACATTCAGGGGGCGGTGAAAAACTGTTTTTT
CAWSVHSGGGEKLFF
>.|TRBV30|12|.|TRBJ2-4
TGTGCCTGGGGGACGGGGTCAGACATTCAGTACTTC
CAWGTGSDIQYF
>.|TRBV5-4|13|TRBD1|TRBJ1-2
TGTGCCAGCAGGCCCGGGACAGGGGCCGGCTACACCTTC
CASRPGTGAGYTF
>.|TRBV19|14|.|TRBJ2-5
TGTGCCAGTAGTGACAGGACCTTTGGTGAGGCCCAGTACTTC
CASSDRTFGEAQYF
>.|TRBV9|13|.|TRBJ1-1
TGTGCCAGCAGCACACAGGACCGCACTGAAGCTTTCTTT
CASSTQDRTEAFF
>.|TRBV6-5|16|.|TRBJ1-2
TGTGCCAGCAGTTACTCGTTCTTTGGGGGGTCCTATGGCTACACCTTC
CASSYSFFGGSYGYTF
>.|TRBV6-1|15|TRBD2|TRBJ2-1
TGTGCCAGCAGTGAAAGAGCGGGGGGGCCGAATGAGCAGTTCTTC
CASSERAGGPNEQFF
>.|TRBV4-1|13|.|TRBJ2-7
TGCGCCAGCAGCCAACGGCAGGAATACGAGCAGTACTTC
CASSQRQEYEQYF
>.|TRBV29-1|13|TRBD1|TRBJ2-7
TGCAGCGTTGAATGGGACAGTTCTTACGAGCAGTACTTC
CSVEWDSSYEQYF
>.|TRBV10-3|15|TRBD1|TRBJ1-2
TGTGCCATCAGTGAGCCGGGGACAGACCTCTATGGCTACACCTTC
CAISEPGTDLYGYTF
>.|TRBV2|14|TRBD1|TRBJ2-7
TGTGCCAGCCCACGGACAGGGATGCCCTACGAGCAGTACTTC
CASPRTGMPYEQYF
>.|TRBV27|16|.|TRBJ1-5
TGTGCCAGCAGTTTAAGCGGGCCTTATAGCAATCAGCCCCAGCATTTT
CASSLSGPYSNQPQHF
>.|TRBV10-1|19|TRBD2|TRBJ2-3
TGCGCCAGCAGCGAGGGGACTAGCGGGGGGGGCAACCGCACAGATACGCAGTATTTT
CASSEGTSGGGNRTDTQYF
>.|TRBV5-1|16|TRBD1|TRBJ1-3
TGCGCCAGCAGCTCCGGTCCGACAGGGTCCGGAAACACCATATATTTT
CASSSGPTGSGNTIYF